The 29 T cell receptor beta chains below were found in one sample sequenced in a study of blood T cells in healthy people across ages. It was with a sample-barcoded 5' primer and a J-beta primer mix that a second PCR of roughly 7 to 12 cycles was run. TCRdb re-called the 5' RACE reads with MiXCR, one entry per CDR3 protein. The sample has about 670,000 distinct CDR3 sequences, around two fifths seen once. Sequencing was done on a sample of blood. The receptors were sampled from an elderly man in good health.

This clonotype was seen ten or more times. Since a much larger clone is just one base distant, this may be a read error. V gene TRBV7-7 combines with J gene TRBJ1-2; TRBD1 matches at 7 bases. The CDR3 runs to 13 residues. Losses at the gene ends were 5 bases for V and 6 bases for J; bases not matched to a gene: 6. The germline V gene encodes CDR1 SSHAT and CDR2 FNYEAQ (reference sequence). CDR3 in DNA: TGTGCCAGCAGCGGCTCCGGGACAGATGGCTACACCTTC. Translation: CASSGSGTDGYTF.

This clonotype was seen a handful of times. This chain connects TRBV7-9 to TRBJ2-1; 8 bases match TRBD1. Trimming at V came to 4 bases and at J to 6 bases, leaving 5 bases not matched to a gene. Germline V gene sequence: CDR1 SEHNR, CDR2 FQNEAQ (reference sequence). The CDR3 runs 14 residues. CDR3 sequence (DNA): TGTGCCAGCAGCTCGACAGGGGTTTTCAATGAGCAGTTCTTC. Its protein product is CASSSTGVFNEQFF.

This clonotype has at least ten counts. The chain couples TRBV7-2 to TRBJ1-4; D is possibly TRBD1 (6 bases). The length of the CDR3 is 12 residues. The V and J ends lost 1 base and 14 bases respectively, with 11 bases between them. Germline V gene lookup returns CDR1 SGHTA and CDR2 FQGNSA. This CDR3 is CASSLGDRLLFF. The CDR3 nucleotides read TGTGCCAGCAGCTTAGGAGACAGGCTCCTGTTTTTT.

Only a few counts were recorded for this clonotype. The CDR3 DNA is TGTGCCAGCAGCAAATCCCCGCCGCAGAGTGAGCAGGGGATGGGATATCAGCCCCAGCATTTT. Protein: CASSKSPPQSEQGMGYQPQHF. The V gene is TRBV21-1, the J gene TRBJ1-5; the table assigns TRBD1, which was not confirmed against the DNA. TRBV21-1 is termed a pseudogene. The CDR3 loop spans 21 amino acids.

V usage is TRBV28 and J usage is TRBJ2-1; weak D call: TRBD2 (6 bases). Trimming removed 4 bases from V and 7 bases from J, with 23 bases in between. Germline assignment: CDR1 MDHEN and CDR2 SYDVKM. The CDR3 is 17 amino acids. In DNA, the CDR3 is TGTGCCAGCAGTTCGGCTAGCGCGGGTGGTTTGTGGAATGAGCAGTTCTTC. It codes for CASSSASAGGLWNEQFF.

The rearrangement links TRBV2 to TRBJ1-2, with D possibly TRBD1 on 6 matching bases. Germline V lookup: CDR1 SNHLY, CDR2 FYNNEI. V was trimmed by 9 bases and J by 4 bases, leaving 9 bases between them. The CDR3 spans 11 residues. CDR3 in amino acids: CASQGSYGYTF. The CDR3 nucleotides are TGTGCCAGTCAGGGGAGCTATGGCTACACCTTC.

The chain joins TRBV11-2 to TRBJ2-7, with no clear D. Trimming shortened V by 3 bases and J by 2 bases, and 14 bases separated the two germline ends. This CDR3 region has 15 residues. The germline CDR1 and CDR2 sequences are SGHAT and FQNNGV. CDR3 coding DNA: TGTGCCAGCAGCTTCGCCGATAGTGCGGCCTACGAGCAGTACTTC. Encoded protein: CASSFADSAAYEQYF.

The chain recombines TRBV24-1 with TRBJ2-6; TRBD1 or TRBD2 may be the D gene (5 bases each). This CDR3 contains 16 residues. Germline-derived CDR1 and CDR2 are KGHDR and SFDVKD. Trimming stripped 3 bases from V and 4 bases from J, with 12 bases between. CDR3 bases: TGTGCCACCAGTGATACTAGGGGATCCGGGGCCAACGTCCTGACTTTC. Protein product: CATSDTRGSGANVLTF.

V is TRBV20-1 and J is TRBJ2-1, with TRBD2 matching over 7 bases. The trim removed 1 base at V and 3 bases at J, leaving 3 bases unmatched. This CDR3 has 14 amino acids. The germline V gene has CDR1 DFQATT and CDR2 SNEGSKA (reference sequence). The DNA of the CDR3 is TGCAGTGCTAGAGCGGAGCGGGGCTACAATGAGCAGTTCTTC. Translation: CSARAERGYNEQFF.

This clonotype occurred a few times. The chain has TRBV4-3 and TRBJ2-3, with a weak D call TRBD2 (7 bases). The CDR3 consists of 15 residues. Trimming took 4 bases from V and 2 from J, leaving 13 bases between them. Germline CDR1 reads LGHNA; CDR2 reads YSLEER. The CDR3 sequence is CASSLSGGPTDTQYF. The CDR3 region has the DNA TGCGCCAGCAGCCTTTCGGGGGGCCCCACAGATACGCAGTATTTT.

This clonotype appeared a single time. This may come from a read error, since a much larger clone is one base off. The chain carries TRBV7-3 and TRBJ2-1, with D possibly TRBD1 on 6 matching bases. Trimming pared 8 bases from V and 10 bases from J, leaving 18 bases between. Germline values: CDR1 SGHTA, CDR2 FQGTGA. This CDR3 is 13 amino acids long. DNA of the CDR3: TGTGCCAGCGGCTCACGCGTCGGACAGGAGCAGTTCTTC. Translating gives CASGSRVGQEQFF.

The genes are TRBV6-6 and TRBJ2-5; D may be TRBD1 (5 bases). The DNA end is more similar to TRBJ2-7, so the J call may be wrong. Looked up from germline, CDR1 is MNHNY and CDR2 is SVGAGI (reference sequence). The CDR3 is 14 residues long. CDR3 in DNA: TGTGCCAGCAGGACCGGGCGGACAACCTACGAGCAGTACTTC. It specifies CASRTGRTTYEQYF.

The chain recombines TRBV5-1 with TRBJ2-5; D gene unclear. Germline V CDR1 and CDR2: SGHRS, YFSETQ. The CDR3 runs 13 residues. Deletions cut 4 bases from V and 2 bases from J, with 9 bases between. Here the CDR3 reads CASSVEAQETQYF. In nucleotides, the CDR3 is TGCGCCAGCAGCGTGGAAGCGCAAGAGACCCAGTACTTC. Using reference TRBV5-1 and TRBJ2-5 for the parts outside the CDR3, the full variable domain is KAGVTQTPRYLIKTRGQQVTLSCSPISGHRSVSWYQQTPGQGLQFLFEYFSETQRNKGNFPGRFSGRQFSNSRSEMNVSTLELGDSALYLCASSVEAQETQYFGPGTRLLVL.

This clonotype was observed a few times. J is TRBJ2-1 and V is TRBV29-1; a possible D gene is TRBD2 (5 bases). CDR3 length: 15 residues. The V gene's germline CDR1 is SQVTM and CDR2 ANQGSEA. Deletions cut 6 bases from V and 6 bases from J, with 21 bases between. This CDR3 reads CSVDPTSTSGNEQFF. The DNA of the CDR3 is TGCAGCGTGGACCCCACTAGTACCTCCGGCAATGAGCAGTTCTTC.

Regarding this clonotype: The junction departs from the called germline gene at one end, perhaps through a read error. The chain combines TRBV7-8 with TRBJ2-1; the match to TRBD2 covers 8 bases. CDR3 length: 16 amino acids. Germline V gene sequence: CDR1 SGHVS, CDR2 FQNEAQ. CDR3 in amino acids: CASSSIAGISYNVQFF. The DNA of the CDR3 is TGTGCCAGCAGCTCCATAGCGGGAATTTCCTACAATGTGCAGTTCTTC.

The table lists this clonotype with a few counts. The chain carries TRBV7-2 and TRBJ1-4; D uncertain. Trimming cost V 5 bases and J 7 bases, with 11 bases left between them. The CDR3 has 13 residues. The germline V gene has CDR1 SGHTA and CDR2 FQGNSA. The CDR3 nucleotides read TGTGCCAGCAGCCTATACAACAGTGAAAAACTGTTTTTT. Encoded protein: CASSLYNSEKLFF.

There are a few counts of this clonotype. CDR3 loop: CASSSNSGRSLETQYF. CDR3 bases: TGTGCCAGCAGCTCGAATAGCGGGAGGAGTCTGGAGACCCAGTACTTC. This chain uses TRBV7-2 with TRBJ2-5, with 10 positions matching TRBD2. Germline values: CDR1 SGHTA, CDR2 FQGNSA. Losses at the gene ends were 4 bases for V and 5 bases for J; bases not matched to a gene: 10. This CDR3 is built from 16 residues. Looking up the rest from reference TRBV7-2 and TRBJ2-5 gives the full variable domain: GAGVSQSPSNKVTEKGKDVELRCDPISGHTALYWYRQSLGQGLEFLIYFQGNSAPDKSGLPSDRFSAERTGGSVSTLTIQRTQQEDSAVYLCASSSNSGRSLETQYFGPGTRLLVL.

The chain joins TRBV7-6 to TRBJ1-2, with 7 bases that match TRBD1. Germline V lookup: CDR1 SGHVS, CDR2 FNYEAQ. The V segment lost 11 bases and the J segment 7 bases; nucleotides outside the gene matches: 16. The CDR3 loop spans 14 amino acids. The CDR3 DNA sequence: TGTGCCGGCACCCCATTGGGACAGCCCTCTGGCTACACCTTC. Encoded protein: CAGTPLGQPSGYTF.

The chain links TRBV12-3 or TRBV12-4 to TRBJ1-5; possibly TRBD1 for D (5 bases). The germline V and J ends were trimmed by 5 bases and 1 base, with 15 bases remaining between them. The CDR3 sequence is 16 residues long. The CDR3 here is CASSPQGGGSNQPQHF. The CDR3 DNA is TGTGCCAGCAGTCCGCAGGGAGGTGGCAGCAATCAGCCCCAGCATTTT.

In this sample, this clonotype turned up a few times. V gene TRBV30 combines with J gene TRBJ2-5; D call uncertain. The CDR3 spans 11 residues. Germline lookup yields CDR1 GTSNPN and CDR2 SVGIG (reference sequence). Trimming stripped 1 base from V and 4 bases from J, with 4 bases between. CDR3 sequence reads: CAWSGRETQYF. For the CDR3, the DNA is TGTGCCTGGAGTGGTCGAGAGACCCAGTACTTC.

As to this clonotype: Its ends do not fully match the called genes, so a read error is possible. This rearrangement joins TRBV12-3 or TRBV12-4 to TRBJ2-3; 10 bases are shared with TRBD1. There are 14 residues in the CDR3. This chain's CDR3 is CASRDGQGGDMQYF. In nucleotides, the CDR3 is TGTGCCAGCAGAGACGGACAGGGGGGAGATATGCAGTATTTT.

CDR3 sequence reads: CASSRTSGVQDTQYF. CDR3 bases: TGTGCCAGCAGTCGGACTAGCGGGGTTCAAGATACGCAGTATTTT. The rearrangement links TRBV4-2 to TRBJ2-3, with 12 bases aligning to TRBD2. The germline V gene encodes CDR1 LGHNA and CDR2 YNFKEQ. J gave up 5 bases and V 6 bases, and 6 bases lay outside the gene matches. The CDR3 totals 15 residues.

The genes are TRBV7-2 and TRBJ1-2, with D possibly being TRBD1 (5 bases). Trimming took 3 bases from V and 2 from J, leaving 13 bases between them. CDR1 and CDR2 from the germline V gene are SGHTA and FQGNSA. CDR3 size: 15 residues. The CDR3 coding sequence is TGTGCCAGCAGCTTCTTTCAGGGTTCGAACTATGGCTACACCTTC. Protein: CASSFFQGSNYGYTF.

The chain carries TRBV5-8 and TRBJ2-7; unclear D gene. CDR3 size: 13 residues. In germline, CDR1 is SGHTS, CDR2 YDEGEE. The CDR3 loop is CDTAVGDSYEQYF. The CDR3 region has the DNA TGTGACACAGCAGTAGGAGACTCCTACGAGCAGTACTTC.

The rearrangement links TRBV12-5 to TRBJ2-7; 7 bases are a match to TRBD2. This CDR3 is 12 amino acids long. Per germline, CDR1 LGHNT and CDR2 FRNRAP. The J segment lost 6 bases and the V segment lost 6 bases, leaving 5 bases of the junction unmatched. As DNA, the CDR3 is TGTGCTAGTGGGGTCGGGGGGACCGAGCAGTACTTC. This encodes CASGVGGTEQYF.

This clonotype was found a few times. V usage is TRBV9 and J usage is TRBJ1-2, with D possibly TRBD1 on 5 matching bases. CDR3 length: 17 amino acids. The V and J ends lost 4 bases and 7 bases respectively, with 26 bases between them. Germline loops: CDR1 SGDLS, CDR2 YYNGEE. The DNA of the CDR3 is TGTGCCAGCAGCCCACACTCCTCGACGGGGGGAGTTGCTGGCTACACCTTC. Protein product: CASSPHSSTGGVAGYTF.

DNA for the CDR3: TGTGCCAGCAGCGGGAGACAGGGGGCTTGGTCGAACACTGAAGCTTTCTTT. This encodes CASSGRQGAWSNTEAFF. The chain combines TRBV9 with TRBJ1-1; TRBD1 aligns across 10 bases. CDR3 size: 17 residues. V gave up 3 bases and J gave up 1 base; unmatched junction bases: 9. Per the germline V gene, CDR1 is SGDLS and CDR2 is YYNGEE.

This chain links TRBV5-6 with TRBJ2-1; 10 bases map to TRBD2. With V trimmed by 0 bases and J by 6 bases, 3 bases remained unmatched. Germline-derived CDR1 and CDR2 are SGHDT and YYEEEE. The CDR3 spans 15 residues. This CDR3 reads CASSLDVAGGNEQFF. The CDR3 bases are TGTGCCAGCAGCTTGGACGTAGCGGGGGGCAATGAGCAGTTCTTC.

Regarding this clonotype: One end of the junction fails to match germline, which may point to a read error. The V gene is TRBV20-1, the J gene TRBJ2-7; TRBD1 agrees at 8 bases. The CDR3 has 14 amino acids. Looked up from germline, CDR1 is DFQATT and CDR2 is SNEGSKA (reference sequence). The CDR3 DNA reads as TGCAGTGCTAACCGACAGGGGTTTCCCTACGTGCAGTACTTC. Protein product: CSANRQGFPYVQYF.